This T cell receptor (beta chain) originates from a study of blood T cell repertoires in COVID-19. Repertoires were generated with immunoSEQ multiplex PCR, while TCRdb's copy carries only in-frame clones and drops some. Altogether roughly 200,000 clones are present, about 80% being singletons, with the ten largest covering 4.8%. Losses at the gene ends were 3 bases for V and 7 bases for J; bases not matched to a gene: 11. The CDR3 has 15 amino acids. Germline CDR1 SGHNT, CDR2 YYREEE (reference sequence). During the 2 weeks before they entered the study, exposed participants had met someone with a PCR-confirmed or clinician-diagnosed COVID-19 case.

The sequence derives from a woman in her fifties or sixties who had been exposed to COVID-19. The chain employs TRBV5-4 and TRBJ1-1; TRBD1 aligns across 8 bases. Sequencing was performed on PBMCs or T cells enriched from blood (not recorded which). The CDR3 coding sequence is TGTGCCAGCAGCTCTAAAGCGGACAGGGTATATGAAGCTTTCTTT. Amino acid sequence: CASSSKADRVYEAFF.